This passage covers 25 T cell receptor beta chains from one sample sequenced in a study of Ad26.COV2.S vaccination and SARS-CoV-2 variants. Treatment in this sample: approximately 18 received Ad26.COV2.S at low or high dose, single or two shots; about 5 received placebo; per-sample allocation not given. Sampling occurred on day 63 after the first vaccine or placebo injection. The table came from immunoSEQ multiplex PCR; TCRdb's copy has only in-frame clones and leaves some out. The sample records fewer than 500,000 clones, 90% being singletons. The specimen comprised peripheral blood, sampled in a trial of Ad26.COV2.S vaccine versus placebo. The source is a person between 18 and 60 years old who received the Ad26.COV2.S COVID-19 vaccine or a placebo.

V is TRBV9 and J is TRBJ1-5; D is perhaps TRBD1 (6 bases). V lost 3 bases, J lost 3 bases, and 13 bases lay in between. The CDR3 length is 15 residues. Per the germline V gene, CDR1 is SGDLS and CDR2 is YYNGEE. CDR3 protein: CASSGTGSPNQPQHF. The CDR3 DNA follows: TGTGCCAGCAGCGGAACAGGGTCCCCCAATCAGCCCCAGCATTTT.

The chain couples TRBV7-9 to TRBJ2-2; TRBD2 matches at 9 bases. From germline, CDR1 is SEHNR and CDR2 FQNEAQ (reference sequence). Trimming at V came to 3 bases and at J to 4 bases, leaving 12 bases not matched to a gene. The CDR3 loop spans 18 amino acids. The CDR3: CASSFPGLALGGTGELFF. The CDR3 region has the DNA TGTGCCAGCAGCTTTCCGGGACTAGCACTCGGGGGCACCGGGGAGCTGTTTTTT.

This clone has just a few counts. The chain uses TRBV5-1 and TRBJ1-4; 8 bases are shared with TRBD1. From germline, CDR1 is SGHRS and CDR2 YFSETQ. The CDR3 covers 15 residues. V shed 1 base and J 7 bases; nucleotides not matched to a gene: 6. The CDR3 is CASSLTQGASEKLFF. CDR3 coding DNA: TGCGCCAGCAGCTTGACCCAGGGGGCGAGTGAAAAACTGTTTTTT.

This clone was seen just once. The genes are TRBV7-2 and TRBJ2-2, with D unresolved. The CDR3 has 14 residues. Germline V lookup: CDR1 SGHTA, CDR2 FQGNSA. V gave up 2 bases and J gave up 5 bases, with 9 bases separating them. The CDR3 DNA is TGTGCCAGCAGCTTAACGATCACTACCGGGGAGCTGTTTTTT. Protein product: CASSLTITTGELFF. The full variable domain, in which reference TRBV7-2 and TRBJ2-2 provide the parts outside the CDR3, is GAGVSQSPSNKVTEKGKDVELRCDPISGHTALYWYRQSLGQGLEFLIYFQGNSAPDKSGLPSDRFSAERTGGSVSTLTIQRTQQEDSAVYLCASSLTITTGELFFGEGSRLTVL.

This clone has a single count. The rearrangement uses TRBV11-1 and TRBJ2-7, with 10 bases fitting TRBD2. The germline V gene encodes CDR1 SGHAT and CDR2 FQDESV (reference sequence). The CDR3 contains 15 residues. The junction had 4 bases not matched to a gene; V was cut back by 4 bases and J by 1 base. DNA for the CDR3: TGTGCCAGCAGCTATTCTAGCGGGAGTTCCTACGAGCAGTACTTC. This encodes CASSYSSGSSYEQYF.

The chain recombines TRBV27 with TRBJ2-1; D may be TRBD2 (5 bases). Germline V CDR1 and CDR2: MNHEY, SMNVEV (reference sequence). V was clipped by 8 bases and J by 7 bases, with 15 bases between them. The CDR3 sequence is 13 residues long. The CDR3 loop is CASVGGLRNEQFF. The CDR3 bases are TGTGCCAGCGTTGGAGGTCTTCGGAATGAGCAGTTCTTC.

This chain uses TRBV7-9 with TRBJ2-5; no reliable D call. This CDR3 is 14 amino acids long. Per germline, CDR1 SEHNR and CDR2 FQNEAQ (reference sequence). Between the trimmed V and J ends, which lost 4 bases and 0 bases, there was a span of 9 bases. Here the CDR3 reads CASSSAKYQETQYF. In nucleotides, the CDR3 is TGTGCCAGCAGCTCAGCGAAGTACCAAGAGACCCAGTACTTC. Supplemented by reference TRBV7-9 and TRBJ2-5, the full variable domain reads DTGVSQNPRHKITKRGQNVTFRCDPISEHNRLYWYRQTLGQGPEFLTYFQNEAQLEKSRLLSDRFSAERPKGSFSTLEIQRTEQGDSAMYLCASSSAKYQETQYFGPGTRLLVL.

The chain employs TRBV29-1 and TRBJ2-2; D uncertain. V dropped 3 bases and J dropped 4 bases, with 6 bases sitting between them. The CDR3 spans 12 residues. Germline loops: CDR1 SQVTM, CDR2 ANQGSEA. CDR3 bases: TGCAGCGTTGAGGACGGCACCGGGGAGCTGTTTTTT. Its translation is CSVEDGTGELFF.

The CDR3 region is CAISTGGAGVIVGTDTQYF. CDR3 DNA: TGTGCCATCAGTACAGGGGGAGCGGGAGTTATCGTGGGCACAGATACGCAGTATTTT. V gene TRBV10-3 combines with J gene TRBJ2-3; either TRBD1 or TRBD2 may supply D (8 bases each). This CDR3 has 19 residues. Germline V gives CDR1 ENHRY, CDR2 SYGVKD. Trimming took off 5 bases at V and 1 base at J, with 25 bases between the two ends.

V and J are TRBV28 and TRBJ1-4, with 10 bases identical to TRBD1. The CDR3 totals 17 residues. The V and J ends lost 5 bases and 4 bases, in that order; junction bases with no gene match: 10. Germline CDR1 MDHEN, CDR2 SYDVKM. The CDR3 nucleotides are TGTGCCAGCAGTCCATATAGGGACAGGGGACATAATGAAAAACTGTTTTTT. Protein sequence: CASSPYRDRGHNEKLFF.

CDR3 sequence reads: CATHTLLDAHEQFF. The CDR3 coding sequence is TGTGCCACGCACACCCTCCTAGATGCCCATGAGCAGTTCTTC. This chain joins TRBV10-3 and TRBJ2-1; the D is unclear. CDR3 length: 14 residues. Germline V CDR1 and CDR2: ENHRY, SYGVKD. V was cut by 10 bases and J by 8 bases, with 21 bases left in between.

CDR3 sequence reads: CASSYSGLAGSYNEQFF. In DNA form, the CDR3 reads TGTGCCAGCAGTTACTCGGGACTAGCGGGGTCCTACAATGAGCAGTTCTTC. The rearrangement joins TRBV6-2 or TRBV6-3 to TRBJ2-1, with 13 bases that match TRBD2. CDR3 length equals 17 residues. With V trimmed by 0 bases and J by 1 base, 0 bases remained unmatched. Germline V lookup: CDR1 MNHEY, CDR2 SVGEGT.

This sequence joins TRBV7-6 and TRBJ1-1, with D unclear. Germline V gene sequence: CDR1 SGHVS, CDR2 FNYEAQ. Trimming removed 6 bases from V and 2 bases from J, with 10 bases in between. This CDR3 is 13 amino acids long. DNA for the CDR3: TGTGCCAGCAGGGGGATTGACAACACTGAAGCTTTCTTT. Amino acids: CASRGIDNTEAFF.

This clone occurred a few times. J is TRBJ1-5 and V is TRBV18; D ambiguous. CDR1 KGHSH and CDR2 LQKENI come from the germline V gene. Trimming pared 0 bases from V and 0 bases from J, leaving 3 bases between. The CDR3 is 14 amino acids. The CDR3, as DNA: TGTGCCAGCTCACCACCGTATAGCAATCAGCCCCAGCATTTT. Residues: CASSPPYSNQPQHF.

The chain uses TRBV10-3 and TRBJ2-7, with D possibly matching TRBD1 (5 bases). The CDR3 is 12 amino acids. Germline V gene sequence: CDR1 ENHRY, CDR2 SYGVKD. V was cut by 6 bases and J by 2 bases, with 8 bases left in between. The CDR3: CAIRDITYEQYF. The CDR3 nucleotides are TGTGCCATCAGGGACATCACCTACGAGCAGTACTTC.

The J gene is TRBJ2-1, the V gene TRBV2; 7 bases map to TRBD2. Per germline, CDR1 SNHLY and CDR2 FYNNEI. This CDR3 comprises 18 residues. Trimming removed 5 bases from V and 0 bases from J; junction bases left unmatched: 13. CDR3 sequence: CASSPVPLAGSSYNEQFF. CDR3 nucleotide sequence: TGTGCCAGCAGTCCAGTACCTTTAGCGGGTAGCTCCTACAATGAGCAGTTCTTC.

The V and J genes are TRBV11-3 and TRBJ2-1; TRBD2 matches at 16 bases. J lost 8 bases, V lost 5 bases, and 12 bases had no gene match. The V gene's germline CDR1 is SGHNT and CDR2 YENEEA. This CDR3 has 18 residues. CDR3: CASSRAGLAGGPGDEQFF. In nucleotides, the CDR3 is TGTGCCAGCAGCCGGGCGGGACTAGCGGGAGGGCCTGGCGATGAGCAGTTCTTC. Full variable domain (outside the CDR3, taken from reference TRBV11-3 and TRBJ2-1): EAGVVQSPRYKIIEKKQPVAFWCNPISGHNTLYWYLQNLGQGPELLIRYENEEAVDDSQLPKDRFSAERLKGVDSTLKIQPAELGDSAVYLCASSRAGLAGGPGDEQFFGPGTRLTVL.

This clone is a singleton in its sample. The rearrangement joins TRBV6-6 to TRBJ1-4; tentative D call: TRBD1 (5 bases). V lost 4 bases, J lost 2 bases, and 8 bases lay in between. CDR3 length: 14 residues. CDR1 is MNHNY and CDR2 is SVGAGI in the germline V gene (reference sequence). CDR3 amino acids: CASSSTDTNEKLFF. The DNA for the CDR3 is TGTGCCAGCAGTTCGACAGATACTAATGAAAAACTGTTTTTT.

The V call is TRBV15, the J call TRBJ2-1; TRBD2 matches at 8 bases. Germline V gives CDR1 LNHNV, CDR2 YYDKDF (reference sequence). The CDR3 extends over 16 amino acids. V lost 4 bases and J lost 1; bases outside the gene matches: 6. CDR3 in amino acids: CATSKSTGGSYNEQFF. The CDR3 DNA is TGTGCCACCAGCAAATCCACGGGAGGGTCCTACAATGAGCAGTTCTTC.

This clone has a handful of counts. This chain links TRBV7-3 with TRBJ2-3; 9 positions agree with TRBD2. Germline V gives CDR1 SGHTA, CDR2 FQGTGA. J was trimmed by 3 bases and V by 4 bases; bases with no gene match: 5. The CDR3 is 15 amino acids. The CDR3 DNA sequence: TGTGCCAGCAGCTCTGTAGCGGGAGCAACAGATACGCAGTATTTT. Translating gives CASSSVAGATDTQYF.

In this sample, this clone turned up once. This chain connects TRBV7-2 to TRBJ2-7; D is tentatively TRBD1 or TRBD2 (5 bases each). Germline V gene sequence: CDR1 SGHTA, CDR2 FQGNSA. CDR3 length: 14 residues. V was clipped by 5 bases and J by 3 bases, with 14 bases between them. The chain's CDR3 is CASSPPGPYYEQYF. The CDR3 coding sequence is TGTGCCAGCAGCCCCCCGGGACCTTACTACGAGCAGTACTTC.

This clone was seen only a few times. The chain uses TRBV6-5 and TRBJ1-3; tentative D call: TRBD1 (5 bases). Trimming took 7 bases from V and 4 from J, leaving 14 bases between them. Per germline, CDR1 MNHEY and CDR2 SVGAGI. The CDR3 is 14 residues long. CDR3 protein: CASKEGRRGNTIYF. The CDR3 DNA reads as TGTGCCAGCAAGGAGGGACGTCGCGGAAACACCATATATTTT.

The chain links TRBV20-1 to TRBJ1-2; D ambiguous. Germline loops: CDR1 DFQATT, CDR2 SNEGSKA (reference sequence). Trimming removed 3 bases from V and 4 bases from J, with 6 bases in between. The CDR3 covers 11 residues. The CDR3 nucleotides are TGCAGTGCTAGCGCTGTCTATGGCTACACCTTC. Translated, it gives CSASAVYGYTF.

This chain connects TRBV27 to TRBJ2-7; perhaps TRBD2 as D (6 bases). The germline V gene encodes CDR1 MNHEY and CDR2 SMNVEV (reference sequence). Trimming removed 5 bases from V and 4 bases from J, with 15 bases in between. CDR3 length equals 14 residues. The CDR3 protein is CASSGGGERYEQYF. DNA of the CDR3: TGTGCCAGCAGTGGCGGCGGGGAGCGTTACGAGCAGTACTTC.

The gene calls are TRBV10-3 and TRBJ2-2; D is perhaps TRBD1 or TRBD2 (6 bases each). The CDR3 is 17 amino acids. In germline, CDR1 is ENHRY, CDR2 SYGVKD. V gave up 2 bases and J gave up 7 bases, with 20 bases separating them. CDR3 nucleotide sequence: TGTGCCATCAGTGAGCCGGCGCCCGGGGGCTGGGGCGGGGAGCTGTTTTTT. It translates to CAISEPAPGGWGGELFF.